This TCR beta chain was observed in a study of T cells in Graves' hyperthyroidism and ophthalmopathy. At the level of the study: At the time of initial diagnosis and before any treatment, peripheral blood was collected.

The CDR3 sequence is 11 residues long. The V and J ends lost 8 bases and 7 bases respectively, with 11 bases between them. CDR1 is SEHNR, CDR2 FQNEAQ, per germline (reference sequence). Regions amplified from RNA transcripts were the TCR beta CDR3 regions. The study used the HTBI primer set for a first-round RT-PCR of the TCR CDR3. From the multiplex PCR reads, TCRdb called clonotypes with MiXCR, one entry per CDR3 protein. The sample carries about 360,000 distinct CDR3 sequences, about 19% recorded once. Hyperthyroidism of Graves' type that showed no ophthalmopathy progression within 18 months was stable. The table lists this clonotype with a count of one.

What was sequenced was blood. This chain uses TRBV7-9 with TRBJ1-1; no firm D call. This sequence was found in a young woman with Graves' hyperthyroidism. In DNA, the CDR3 is TGTGCCAGCCCGTATCTTATTGAAGCTTTCTTT. Amino acid sequence: CASPYLIEAFF. The full variable domain, completed using reference TRBV7-9 and TRBJ1-1, is DTGVSQNPRHKITKRGQNVTFRCDPISEHNRLYWYRQTLGQGPEFLTYFQNEAQLEKSRLLSDRFSAERPKGSFSTLEIQRTEQGDSAMYLCASPYLIEAFFGQGTRLTVV.